These 5 T cell receptor beta chains originate from one sample sequenced in a study of breast tumors, draining lymph nodes, adjacent tissues. Breast cancer patients provided tissue from their axillary draining lymph nodes. Using its own MiXCR run on the multiplex PCR reads, TCRdb lists one record per CDR3 protein. The sample has about 230,000 distinct CDR3 sequences; 32% are singletons. Sequenced sample: axillary lymph node tissue. All receptors come from a female donor with breast cancer. Some clones in this sample may be carry-over from other donors' samples.

Comment on this clonotype: A junction end diverges from the germline sequence, so it may reflect a read error. The V gene is TRBV11-2, the J gene TRBJ2-7; 9 bases map to TRBD2. CDR3 size: 15 residues. The germline CDR1 and CDR2 sequences are SGHAT and FQNNGV. CDR3 DNA sequence: TGTGCCAGCAGCTTGGATAGCGGGGGCTCCTACGAGCGGTACTTC. Translation gives CASSLDSGGSYERYF.

This clonotype was seen repeatedly, ten times or more. This rearrangement joins TRBV24-1 to TRBJ2-1; D is possibly TRBD1 (5 bases). The CDR3 is made up of 13 amino acids. The V and J ends lost 3 bases and 12 bases respectively, with 14 bases between them. Germline V gene data show CDR1 as KGHDR and CDR2 as SFDVKD. The CDR3 spells CATSDAGILGQFF. In nucleotides, the CDR3 is TGTGCCACCAGTGATGCAGGGATATTGGGGCAGTTCTTC.

The V gene is TRBV30, the J gene TRBJ1-1, with D maybe TRBD1 (5 bases). Trimming cost V 5 bases and J 4 bases, with 11 bases left between them. CDR3 length: 12 amino acids. The germline V gene encodes CDR1 GTSNPN and CDR2 SVGIG (reference sequence). The CDR3 coding sequence is TGTGCCTGGGGAGGGGTTGTCACTGAAGCTTTCTTT. Amino acid sequence: CAWGGVVTEAFF.

This clonotype was seen many times. The chain recombines TRBV7-2 with TRBJ1-5; D ambiguous. The CDR3 spans 16 residues. The germline V gene has CDR1 SGHTA and CDR2 FQGNSA. Trimming took off 2 bases at V and 6 bases at J, with 17 bases between the two ends. CDR3 nucleotides: TGTGCCAGCAGCTTACAATCTGGGGATGGCAGTCAGCCCCAGCATTTT. Protein: CASSLQSGDGSQPQHF. Filled out from reference TRBV7-2 and TRBJ1-5, the complete variable domain reads GAGVSQSPSNKVTEKGKDVELRCDPISGHTALYWYRQSLGQGLEFLIYFQGNSAPDKSGLPSDRFSAERTGGSVSTLTIQRTQQEDSAVYLCASSLQSGDGSQPQHFGDGTRLSIL.

About this clonotype itself: One end of the junction fails to match germline, which may point to a read error. J is TRBJ1-2 and V is TRBV6-1, with 9 bases fitting TRBD1. The CDR3 contains 16 residues. CDR1 MNHNS and CDR2 SASEGT come from the germline V gene. The CDR3 DNA sequence: TGTGCCAGCAGTCAAGCAGGCGAACAGGGGGCCCATGGCTACACCTTC. It is translated as CASSQAGEQGAHGYTF.